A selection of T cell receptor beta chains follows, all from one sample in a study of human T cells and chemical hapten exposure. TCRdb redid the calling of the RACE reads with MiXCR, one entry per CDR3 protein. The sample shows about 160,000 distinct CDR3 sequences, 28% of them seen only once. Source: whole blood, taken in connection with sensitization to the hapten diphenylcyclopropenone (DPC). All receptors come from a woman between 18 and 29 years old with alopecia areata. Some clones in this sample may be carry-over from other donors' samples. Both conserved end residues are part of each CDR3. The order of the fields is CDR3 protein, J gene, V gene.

cdr3_aa: CASSVGQGQPQHF
j_call: TRBJ1-5
v_call: TRBV9

cdr3_aa: CASRGLAEDEQFF
j_call: TRBJ2-1
v_call: TRBV11-2

cdr3_aa: CASIAPMNTEAFF
j_call: TRBJ1-1
v_call: TRBV25-1

cdr3_aa: CASSQDSSGASYNEQFF
j_call: TRBJ2-1
v_call: TRBV4-3

cdr3_aa: CASSYDGGTYEQYF
j_call: TRBJ2-7
v_call: TRBV6-2/TRBV6-3

cdr3_aa: CASSQGRDRAYNEQFF
j_call: TRBJ2-1
v_call: TRBV4-3

cdr3_aa: CASSPARLAGSYEQYF
j_call: TRBJ2-7
v_call: TRBV18

cdr3_aa: CASSQPTPGRMNTEAFF
j_call: TRBJ1-1
v_call: TRBV4-2

cdr3_aa: CASEGASYEQYF
j_call: TRBJ2-7
v_call: TRBV19

cdr3_aa: CASGGIPLHF
j_call: TRBJ1-6
v_call: TRBV27

cdr3_aa: CASGYNEQFF
j_call: TRBJ2-1
v_call: TRBV21-1

cdr3_aa: CASSPADLWSSYEQYF
j_call: TRBJ2-7
v_call: TRBV6-6

cdr3_aa: CASSLQGARSYGYTF
j_call: TRBJ1-2
v_call: TRBV12-3/TRBV12-4

cdr3_aa: CASSTPGQGGSGANVLTF
j_call: TRBJ2-6
v_call: TRBV9

cdr3_aa: CASGKQTDYGYTF
j_call: TRBJ1-2
v_call: TRBV12-5

cdr3_aa: CASSLEPLHEQYF
j_call: TRBJ2-7
v_call: TRBV5-6

cdr3_aa: CASTETAPTYEQYF
j_call: TRBJ2-7
v_call: TRBV12-3/TRBV12-4

cdr3_aa: CASSPPSQFKTQYF
j_call: TRBJ2-5
v_call: TRBV18

cdr3_aa: CASSTSGSVKGPYEQYF
j_call: TRBJ2-7
v_call: TRBV12-3/TRBV12-4

cdr3_aa: CASSLSTPRDQYF
j_call: TRBJ2-5
v_call: TRBV7-2

cdr3_aa: CSSTAPTDTQYF
j_call: TRBJ2-3
v_call: TRBV20-1

cdr3_aa: CSASKGSGNTIYF
j_call: TRBJ1-3
v_call: TRBV20-1

cdr3_aa: CASSQGTGTEAFF
j_call: TRBJ1-1
v_call: TRBV4-2

cdr3_aa: CASSAPKTGPSYEQYF
j_call: TRBJ2-7
v_call: TRBV25-1

cdr3_aa: CASNRRPSTDTQYF
j_call: TRBJ2-3
v_call: TRBV27

cdr3_aa: CASSPGQGPGGEAFF
j_call: TRBJ1-1
v_call: TRBV4-2

cdr3_aa: CASSRIEGGREQFF
j_call: TRBJ2-1
v_call: TRBV4-1

cdr3_aa: CASSQRDSYNEQFF
j_call: TRBJ2-1
v_call: TRBV7-8

cdr3_aa: CASSLESWDVVKF
j_call: TRBJ2-4
v_call: TRBV7-2

cdr3_aa: CSARRGEFRQGGWIEQYF
j_call: TRBJ2-7
v_call: TRBV20-1

cdr3_aa: CSAPAPQRTTDTQYF
j_call: TRBJ2-3
v_call: TRBV20-1

cdr3_aa: CASSLSPGRGTDTQYF
j_call: TRBJ2-3
v_call: TRBV6-4

cdr3_aa: CAWSVMGSSYNEQFF
j_call: TRBJ2-1
v_call: TRBV30

cdr3_aa: CASSIETGGVGEQYF
j_call: TRBJ2-7
v_call: TRBV2

cdr3_aa: CASRVGQMNTEAFF
j_call: TRBJ1-1
v_call: TRBV27

cdr3_aa: CASSSTGVAGYTF
j_call: TRBJ1-2
v_call: TRBV12-3/TRBV12-4

cdr3_aa: CASSPGYGEQFF
j_call: TRBJ2-1
v_call: TRBV4-3

cdr3_aa: CASSQGRGTSGHYEQYF
j_call: TRBJ2-7
v_call: TRBV3-2

cdr3_aa: CASSQDEGRAGELFF
j_call: TRBJ2-2
v_call: TRBV4-3

cdr3_aa: CASSWAGDGETQYF
j_call: TRBJ2-5
v_call: TRBV12-3/TRBV12-4

cdr3_aa: CASSRGVGYTF
j_call: TRBJ1-2
v_call: TRBV3-1

cdr3_aa: CASRTGDLSPLGRNSPLHF
j_call: TRBJ1-6
v_call: TRBV2

cdr3_aa: CASTRDTAYEQYF
j_call: TRBJ2-7
v_call: TRBV10-2